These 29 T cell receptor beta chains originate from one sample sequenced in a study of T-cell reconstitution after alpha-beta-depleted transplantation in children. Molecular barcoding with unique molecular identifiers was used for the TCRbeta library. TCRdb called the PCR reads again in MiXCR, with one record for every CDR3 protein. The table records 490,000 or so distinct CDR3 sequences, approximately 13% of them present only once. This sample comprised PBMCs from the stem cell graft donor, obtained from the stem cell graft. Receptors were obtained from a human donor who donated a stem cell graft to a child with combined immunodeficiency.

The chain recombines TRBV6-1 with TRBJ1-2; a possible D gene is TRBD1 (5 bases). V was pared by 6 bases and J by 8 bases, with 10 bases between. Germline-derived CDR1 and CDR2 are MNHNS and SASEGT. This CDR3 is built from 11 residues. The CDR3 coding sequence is TGTGCCAGCAGGAGGGGTGAGGGCTACACCTTC. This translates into CASRRGEGYTF.

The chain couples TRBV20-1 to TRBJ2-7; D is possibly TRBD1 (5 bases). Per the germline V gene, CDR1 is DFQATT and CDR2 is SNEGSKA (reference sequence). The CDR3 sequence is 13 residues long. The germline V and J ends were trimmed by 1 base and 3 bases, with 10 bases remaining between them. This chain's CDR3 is CSARGETDYEQYF. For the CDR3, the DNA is TGCAGTGCTAGAGGCGAGACAGACTACGAGCAGTACTTC.

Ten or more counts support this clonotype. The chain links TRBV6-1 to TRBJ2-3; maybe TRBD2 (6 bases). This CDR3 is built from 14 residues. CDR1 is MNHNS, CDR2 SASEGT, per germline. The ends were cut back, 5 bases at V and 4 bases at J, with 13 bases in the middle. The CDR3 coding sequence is TGTGCCAGCAGTCCAGGGTGGGGGGCAGATACGCAGTATTTT. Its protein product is CASSPGWGADTQYF.

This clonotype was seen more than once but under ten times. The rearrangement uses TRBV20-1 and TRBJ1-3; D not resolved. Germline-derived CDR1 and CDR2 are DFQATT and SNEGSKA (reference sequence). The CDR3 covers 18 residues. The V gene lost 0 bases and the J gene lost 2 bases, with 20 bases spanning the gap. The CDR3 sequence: CSARDMGSGPQTGNTIYF. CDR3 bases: TGCAGTGCTAGAGATATGGGGTCAGGACCTCAAACTGGAAACACCATATATTTT.

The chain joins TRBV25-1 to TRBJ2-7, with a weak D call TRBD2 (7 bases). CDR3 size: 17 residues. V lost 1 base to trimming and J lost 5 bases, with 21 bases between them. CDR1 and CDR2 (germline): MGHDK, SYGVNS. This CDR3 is CASSELGGAPGTHEQYF. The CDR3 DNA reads TGTGCCAGCAGTGAATTGGGGGGGGCCCCGGGGACCCACGAGCAGTACTTC.

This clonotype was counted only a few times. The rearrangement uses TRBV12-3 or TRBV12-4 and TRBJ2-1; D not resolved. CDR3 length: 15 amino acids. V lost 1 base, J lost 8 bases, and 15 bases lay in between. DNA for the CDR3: TGTGCCAGCAGTTTAGTGTCTTATGGGAAGGATGAGCAGTTCTTC. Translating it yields CASSLVSYGKDEQFF.

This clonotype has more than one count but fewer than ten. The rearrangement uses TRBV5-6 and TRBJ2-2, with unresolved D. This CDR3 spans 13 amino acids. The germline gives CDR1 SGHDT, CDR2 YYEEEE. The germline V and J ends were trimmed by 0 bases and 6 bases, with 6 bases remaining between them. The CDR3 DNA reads TGTGCCAGCAGCTTGGAGGAATCCGGGGAGCTGTTTTTT. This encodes CASSLEESGELFF.

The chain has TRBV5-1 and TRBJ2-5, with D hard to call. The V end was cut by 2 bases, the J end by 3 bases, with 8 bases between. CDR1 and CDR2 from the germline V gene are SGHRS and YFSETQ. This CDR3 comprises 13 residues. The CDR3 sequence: CASSFGPEETQYF. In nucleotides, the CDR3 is TGCGCCAGCAGCTTTGGACCAGAAGAGACCCAGTACTTC.

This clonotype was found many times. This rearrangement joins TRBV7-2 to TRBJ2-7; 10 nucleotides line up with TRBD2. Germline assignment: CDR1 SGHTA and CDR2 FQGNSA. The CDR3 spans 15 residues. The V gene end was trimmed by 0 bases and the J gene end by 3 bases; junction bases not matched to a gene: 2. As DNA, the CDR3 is TGTGCCAGCAGCTTAGCGCTAGCGGGGGTCTACGAGCAGTACTTC. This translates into CASSLALAGVYEQYF.

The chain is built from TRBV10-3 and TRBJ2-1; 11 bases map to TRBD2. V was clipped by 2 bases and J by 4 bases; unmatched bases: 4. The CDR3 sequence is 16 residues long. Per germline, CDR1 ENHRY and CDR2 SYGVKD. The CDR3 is CAISEGLAGRYNEQFF. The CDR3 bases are TGTGCCATCAGTGAGGGACTAGCGGGCCGTTACAATGAGCAGTTCTTC.

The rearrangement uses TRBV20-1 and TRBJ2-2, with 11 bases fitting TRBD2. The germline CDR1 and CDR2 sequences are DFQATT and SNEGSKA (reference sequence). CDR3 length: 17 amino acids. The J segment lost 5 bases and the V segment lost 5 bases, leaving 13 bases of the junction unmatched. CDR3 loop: CSAWLPGLAEGTGELFF. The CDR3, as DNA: TGCAGTGCTTGGCTACCGGGACTAGCGGAGGGTACCGGGGAGCTGTTTTTT.

This CDR3 reads CASSSLTGWTDTQYF. DNA of the CDR3: TGTGCCAGCAGCTCCCTGACAGGGTGGACAGATACGCAGTATTTT. V usage is TRBV7-9 and J usage is TRBJ2-3; 7 positions match TRBD1. Germline-derived CDR1 and CDR2 are SEHNR and FQNEAQ (reference sequence). This CDR3 has 15 amino acids. The junction had 7 bases not matched to a gene; V was cut back by 4 bases and J by 3 bases.

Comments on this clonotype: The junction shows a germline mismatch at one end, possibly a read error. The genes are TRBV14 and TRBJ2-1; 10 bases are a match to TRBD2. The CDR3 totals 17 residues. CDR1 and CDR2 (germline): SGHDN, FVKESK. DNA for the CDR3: TGTGCCAGCAGCCTTCTCCTTGGGCTAGCGGGAGTCCATGAGCAGATCTTC. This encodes CASSLLLGLAGVHEQIF.

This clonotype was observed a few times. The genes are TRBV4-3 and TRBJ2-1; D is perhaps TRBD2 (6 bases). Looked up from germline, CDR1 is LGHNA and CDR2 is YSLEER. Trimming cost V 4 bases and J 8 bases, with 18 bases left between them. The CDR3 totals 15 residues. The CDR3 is CASSPGSGPGDEQFF. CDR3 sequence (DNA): TGCGCCAGCAGCCCAGGGAGCGGGCCCGGGGATGAGCAGTTCTTC.

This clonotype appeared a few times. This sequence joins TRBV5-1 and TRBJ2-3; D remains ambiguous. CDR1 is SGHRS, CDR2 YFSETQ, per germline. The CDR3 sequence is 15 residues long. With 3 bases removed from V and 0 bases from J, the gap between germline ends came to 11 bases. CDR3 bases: TGCGCCAGCAGCTATGGGGTTTTAAGCACAGATACGCAGTATTTT. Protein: CASSYGVLSTDTQYF.

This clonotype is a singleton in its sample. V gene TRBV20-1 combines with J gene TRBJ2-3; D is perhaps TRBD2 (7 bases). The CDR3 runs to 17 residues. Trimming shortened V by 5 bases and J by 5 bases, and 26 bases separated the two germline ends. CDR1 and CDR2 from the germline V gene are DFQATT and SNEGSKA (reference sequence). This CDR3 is CSASGGLNSKLLDTQYF. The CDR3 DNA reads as TGCAGTGCTTCCGGGGGGCTTAATAGTAAGCTGCTAGATACGCAGTATTTT.

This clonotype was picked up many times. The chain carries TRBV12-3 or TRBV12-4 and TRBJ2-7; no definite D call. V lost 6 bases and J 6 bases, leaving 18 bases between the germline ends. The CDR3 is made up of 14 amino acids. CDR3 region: CASSQTTSSGEQYF. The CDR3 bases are TGTGCCAGCAGCCAAACGACGTCCTCAGGCGAGCAGTACTTC.

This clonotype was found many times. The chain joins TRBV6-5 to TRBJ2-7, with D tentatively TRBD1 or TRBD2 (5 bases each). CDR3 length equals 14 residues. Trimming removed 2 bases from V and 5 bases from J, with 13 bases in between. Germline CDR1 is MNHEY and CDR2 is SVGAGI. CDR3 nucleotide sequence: TGTGCCAGCAGTTACGGGGGACGGATAGACGAGCAGTACTTC. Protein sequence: CASSYGGRIDEQYF.

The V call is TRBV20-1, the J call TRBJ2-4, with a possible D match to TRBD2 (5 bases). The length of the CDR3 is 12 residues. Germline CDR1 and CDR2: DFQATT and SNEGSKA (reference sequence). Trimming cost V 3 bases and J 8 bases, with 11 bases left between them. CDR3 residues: CSASTSWDIQYF. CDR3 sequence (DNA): TGCAGTGCTAGCACTAGTTGGGACATTCAGTACTTC.

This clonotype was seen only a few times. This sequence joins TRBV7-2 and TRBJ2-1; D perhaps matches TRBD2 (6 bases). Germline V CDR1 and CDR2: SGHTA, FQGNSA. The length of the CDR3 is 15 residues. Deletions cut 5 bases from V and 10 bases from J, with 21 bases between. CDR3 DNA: TGTGCCAGCAGCAAGTACGGGGCGGGGAGGAGCGAGCAGTTCTTC. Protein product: CASSKYGAGRSEQFF.

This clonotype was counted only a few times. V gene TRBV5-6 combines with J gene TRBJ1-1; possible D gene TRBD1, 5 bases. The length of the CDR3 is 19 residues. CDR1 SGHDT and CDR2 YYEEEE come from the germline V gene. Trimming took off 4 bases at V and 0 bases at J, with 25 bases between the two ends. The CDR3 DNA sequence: TGTGCCAGCAGCGGAGGTCTTAGGGACGGAAGCAAAATGAACACTGAAGCTTTCTTT. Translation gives CASSGGLRDGSKMNTEAFF.

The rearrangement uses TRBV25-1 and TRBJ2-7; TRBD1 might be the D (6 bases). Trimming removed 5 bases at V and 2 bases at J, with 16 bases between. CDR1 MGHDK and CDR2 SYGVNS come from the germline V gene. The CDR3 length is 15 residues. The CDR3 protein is CASSPDSSRPYEQYF. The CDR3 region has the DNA TGTGCCAGCAGTCCGGACAGCTCCCGGCCCTACGAGCAGTACTTC.

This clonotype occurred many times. CDR3 DNA: TGTGCCAGCAGCTCCCATAGCGGGAGCTCCTACAATGAGCAGTTCTTC. Translating gives CASSSHSGSSYNEQFF. The gene calls are TRBV12-3 or TRBV12-4 and TRBJ2-1; 9 bases line up with TRBD2. The CDR3 runs to 16 residues. Losses at the gene ends were 6 bases for V and 0 bases for J; bases not matched to a gene: 6.

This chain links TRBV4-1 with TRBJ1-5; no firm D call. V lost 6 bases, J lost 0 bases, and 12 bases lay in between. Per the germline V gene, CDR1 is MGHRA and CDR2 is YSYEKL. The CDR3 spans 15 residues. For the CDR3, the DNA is TGCGCCAGCAGTCGCTCCATCTATAGCAATCAGCCCCAGCATTTT. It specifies CASSRSIYSNQPQHF.

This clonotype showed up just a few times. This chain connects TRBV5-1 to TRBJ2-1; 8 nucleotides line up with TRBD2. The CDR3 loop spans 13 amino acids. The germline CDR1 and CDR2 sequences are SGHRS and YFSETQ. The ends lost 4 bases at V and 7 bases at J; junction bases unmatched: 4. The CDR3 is CASSSGSLNEQFF. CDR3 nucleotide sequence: TGCGCCAGCAGCAGCGGGAGTTTGAATGAGCAGTTCTTC.

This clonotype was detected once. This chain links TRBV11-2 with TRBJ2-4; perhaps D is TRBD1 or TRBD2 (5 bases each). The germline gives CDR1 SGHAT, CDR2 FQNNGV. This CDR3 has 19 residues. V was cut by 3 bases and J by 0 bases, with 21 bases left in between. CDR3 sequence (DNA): TGTGCCAGCAGCTTGGGACCCACAGGAGGACTCTTAGCCAAAAACATTCAGTACTTC. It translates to CASSLGPTGGLLAKNIQYF.

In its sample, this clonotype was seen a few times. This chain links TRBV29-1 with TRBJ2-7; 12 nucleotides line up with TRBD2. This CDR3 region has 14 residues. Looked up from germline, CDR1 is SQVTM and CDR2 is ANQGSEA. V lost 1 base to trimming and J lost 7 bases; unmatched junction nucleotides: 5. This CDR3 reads CSVEGQGLAGEQYF. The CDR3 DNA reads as TGCAGCGTTGAAGGCCAAGGACTAGCGGGGGAGCAGTACTTC.

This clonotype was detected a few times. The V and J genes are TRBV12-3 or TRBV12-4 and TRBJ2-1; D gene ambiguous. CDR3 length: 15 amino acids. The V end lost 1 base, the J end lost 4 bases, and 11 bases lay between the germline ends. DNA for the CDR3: TGTGCCAGCAGTTTAGAATGGCGGCGGTACAATGAGCAGTTCTTC. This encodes CASSLEWRRYNEQFF.

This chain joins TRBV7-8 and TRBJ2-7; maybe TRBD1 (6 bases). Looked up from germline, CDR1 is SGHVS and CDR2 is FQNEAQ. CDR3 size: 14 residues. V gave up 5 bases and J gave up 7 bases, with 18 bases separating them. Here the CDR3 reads CASSPRRQVGEQYF. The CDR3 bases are TGTGCCAGCAGCCCCCGCAGACAGGTGGGGGAGCAGTACTTC.